One sample yielded the 27 T cell receptor beta chains listed below, sequenced in a study of blood T cell repertoires in COVID-19. Generated by immunoSEQ multiplex PCR, the TCRdb table keeps only in-frame clones and is missing some. The sample gives around 100,000 clones, 70% to 80% of which show up once; about 12% is in the top ten. The source material was peripheral blood. The receptor set was obtained from a woman aged 70-85 years with acute or convalescent COVID-19.

The rearrangement links TRBV28 to TRBJ1-1; no definite D call. Per the germline V gene, CDR1 is MDHEN and CDR2 is SYDVKM. The V and J ends lost 4 bases and 5 bases respectively, with 11 bases between them. This CDR3 contains 13 residues. In DNA form, the CDR3 reads TGTGCCAGCAGTTCGCCGCCTAGAACTGAAGCTTTCTTT. Its translation: CASSSPPRTEAFF.

The V gene is TRBV25-1, the J gene TRBJ1-6; D unresolved. The CDR3 runs 13 residues. The germline CDR1 and CDR2 sequences are MGHDK and SYGVNS. V was clipped by 5 bases and J by 9 bases, with 11 bases between them. The CDR3 bases are TGTGCCAGCAGTCCCCCATACGGTTCACCCCTCCACTTT. Amino acid sequence: CASSPPYGSPLHF.

The chain has TRBV18 and TRBJ1-4, with 7 bases that match TRBD1. V was clipped by 8 bases and J by 0 bases; unmatched bases: 6. CDR1 and CDR2 from the germline V gene are KGHSH and LQKENI. The CDR3 is 15 residues long. The CDR3 region has the DNA TGTGCCAGCCTACAGGGGACCTCAACTAATGAAAAACTGTTTTTT. Amino acids: CASLQGTSTNEKLFF. The whole variable domain, filled in from reference TRBV18 and TRBJ1-4, reads NAGVMQNPRHLVRRRGQEARLRCSPMKGHSHVYWYRQLPEEGLKFMVYLQKENIIDESGMPKERFSAEFPKEGPSILRIQQVVRGDSAAYFCASLQGTSTNEKLFFGSGTQLSVL.

V gene TRBV6-2 or TRBV6-3 combines with J gene TRBJ2-5; D is perhaps TRBD2 (5 bases). The CDR3 covers 15 residues. Looked up from germline, CDR1 is MNHEY and CDR2 is SVGEGT. The germline V and J ends were trimmed by 5 bases and 2 bases, with 15 bases remaining between them. CDR3 protein: CASSTRRPPQETQYF. The CDR3 nucleotides are TGTGCCAGCAGTACTAGGCGGCCCCCGCAAGAGACCCAGTACTTC.

For this clone: One end of the junction is discordant with germline, which a read error may explain. The chain joins TRBV25-1 to TRBJ1-5, with unresolved D. This CDR3 contains 14 residues. From germline, CDR1 is MGHDK and CDR2 SYGVNS. The CDR3 DNA follows: TGTGCCAGCAGTTACGGGAATAGCAATCAGTCCCAGCATTTT. It yields the protein CASSYGNSNQSQHF. The entire variable domain, with the rest obtained from reference TRBV25-1 and TRBJ1-5, is as follows: EADIYQTPRYLVIGTGKKITLECSQTMGHDKMYWYQQDPGMELHLIHYSYGVNSTEKGDLSSESTVSRIRTEHFPLTLESARPSHTSQYLCASSYGNSNQSQHFGDGTRLSIL.

This clone was counted a single time. The rearrangement joins TRBV9 to TRBJ1-1; 9 bases map to TRBD1. Germline loops: CDR1 SGDLS, CDR2 YYNGEE. CDR3 length: 16 residues. J was trimmed by 0 bases and V by 3 bases; bases with no gene match: 6. The CDR3 nucleotides are TGTGCCAGCAGCGACTCCCGGGACAGGGTGAACACTGAAGCTTTCTTT. Its translation is CASSDSRDRVNTEAFF.

Points on this clone: Other DNA sequences in the sample encode the same CDR3. The chain uses TRBV5-5 and TRBJ1-5, with a weak D call TRBD1 (6 bases). V was trimmed by 4 bases and J by 2 bases, leaving 7 bases between them. This CDR3 contains 13 residues. CDR1 is SGHKS and CDR2 is YYEKEE in the germline V gene (reference sequence). CDR3 in DNA: TGTGCCAGCAGCCGGACAGGCAATCAGCCCCAGCATTTT. Translating gives CASSRTGNQPQHF. Variable domain in full (rest from reference TRBV5-5 and TRBJ1-5): DAGVTQSPTHLIKTRGQQVTLRCSPISGHKSVSWYQQVLGQGPQFIFQYYEKEERGRGNFPDRFSARQFPNYSSELNVNALLLGDSALYLCASSRTGNQPQHFGDGTRLSIL.

This clone was counted a single time. The gene calls are TRBV9 and TRBJ2-1, with a tentative D call TRBD1 (5 bases). The germline V gene encodes CDR1 SGDLS and CDR2 YYNGEE. CDR3 length: 17 residues. Between the trimmed V and J ends, which lost 0 bases and 9 bases, there was a span of 22 bases. The CDR3 protein is CASSVGDRPGYGSEQFF. As DNA, the CDR3 is TGTGCCAGCAGCGTAGGGGATAGACCAGGGTATGGAAGTGAGCAGTTCTTC. Full variable domain (outside the CDR3, taken from reference TRBV9 and TRBJ2-1): DSGVTQTPKHLITATGQRVTLRCSPRSGDLSVYWYQQSLDQGLQFLIQYYNGEERAKGNILERFSAQQFPDLHSELNLSSLELGDSALYFCASSVGDRPGYGSEQFFGPGTRLTVL.

For the CDR3, the DNA is TGTGCCAGCAGTTACTCGATACAGGGGGCTTATGGCTACACCTTC. It encodes CASSYSIQGAYGYTF. The chain recombines TRBV6-5 with TRBJ1-2, with TRBD1 identical over 9 bases. V lost 0 bases, J lost 5 bases, and 4 bases stayed unmatched. This CDR3 has 15 amino acids. Germline V lookup: CDR1 MNHEY, CDR2 SVGAGI.

The chain carries TRBV30 and TRBJ2-7; a weak D match, TRBD2 (5 bases). The CDR3 has 13 residues. Germline-derived CDR1 and CDR2 are GTSNPN and SVGIG (reference sequence). With 7 bases removed from V and 6 bases from J, the gap between germline ends came to 19 bases. The CDR3 loop is CAFRASPSIEQYF. CDR3 nucleotides: TGTGCCTTCCGGGCTTCCCCTAGCATCGAGCAGTACTTC.

The chain uses TRBV18 and TRBJ2-5; D uncertain. The germline V gene has CDR1 KGHSH and CDR2 LQKENI. The CDR3 spans 14 residues. The ends were cut back, 2 bases at V and 0 bases at J, with 7 bases in the middle. The CDR3 spells CASSPSQYQETQYF. CDR3 coding DNA: TGTGCCAGCTCACCATCGCAGTACCAAGAGACCCAGTACTTC.

The gene calls are TRBV6-5 and TRBJ1-2; possible D gene TRBD1, 5 bases. The CDR3 runs 13 residues. Germline CDR1 is MNHEY and CDR2 is SVGAGI. V lost 4 bases and J 4 bases, leaving 10 bases between the germline ends. CDR3 in amino acids: CASSLTATYGYTF. CDR3 DNA: TGTGCCAGCAGTTTGACAGCTACCTATGGCTACACCTTC.

The chain carries TRBV18 and TRBJ2-5; weak D call: TRBD2 (6 bases). CDR1 KGHSH and CDR2 LQKENI come from the germline V gene. This CDR3 is built from 15 residues. Trimming left V 2 bases short and J 5 bases short, with 15 bases between. In DNA, the CDR3 is TGTGCCAGCTCACCAAGTGCGGGGATTCTGGAGACCCAGTACTTC. It encodes CASSPSAGILETQYF. Full variable domain (missing parts from reference TRBV18 and TRBJ2-5): NAGVMQNPRHLVRRRGQEARLRCSPMKGHSHVYWYRQLPEEGLKFMVYLQKENIIDESGMPKERFSAEFPKEGPSILRIQQVVRGDSAAYFCASSPSAGILETQYFGPGTRLLVL.

This chain links TRBV3-1 (or the pseudogene TRBV3-2) with TRBJ1-5; 7 bases line up with TRBD1. This CDR3 is 14 amino acids long. The germline CDR1 and CDR2 sequences are LGHDT and YNNKEL (reference sequence). With V trimmed by 0 bases and J by 6 bases, 2 bases remained unmatched. In DNA form, the CDR3 reads TGTGCCAGCAGCCAAGAAGAGGGGGCTCAGCCCCAGCATTTT. Protein product: CASSQEEGAQPQHF.

The V and J genes are TRBV5-1 and TRBJ2-2; 11 nucleotides match TRBD2. J lost 1 base, V lost 4 bases, and 3 bases had no gene match. Germline lookup yields CDR1 SGHRS and CDR2 YFSETQ. The CDR3 has 16 residues. CDR3 coding DNA: TGCGCCAGCAGCAGAGGGACTAGCGGGAACACCGGGGAGCTGTTTTTT. Its protein product is CASSRGTSGNTGELFF. Full variable domain (remainder filled in from reference TRBV5-1 and TRBJ2-2): KAGVTQTPRYLIKTRGQQVTLSCSPISGHRSVSWYQQTPGQGLQFLFEYFSETQRNKGNFPGRFSGRQFSNSRSEMNVSTLELGDSALYLCASSRGTSGNTGELFFGEGSRLTVL.

The rearrangement links TRBV7-9 to TRBJ1-6; TRBD1 agrees at 7 bases. CDR3 length: 15 amino acids. Trimming at V came to 5 bases and at J to 8 bases, leaving 9 bases not matched to a gene. Germline V CDR1 and CDR2: SEHNR, FQNEAQ (reference sequence). The CDR3 is CASSHTGTVDSPLHF. DNA of the CDR3: TGTGCCAGCAGCCATACCGGGACAGTGGATTCACCCCTCCACTTT.

This clone has a single count. The genes are TRBV19 and TRBJ1-2, with 10 positions matching TRBD1. V dropped 3 bases and J dropped 5; count of bases not matched to a gene: 6. This CDR3 comprises 15 residues. Per germline, CDR1 LNHDA and CDR2 SQIVND (reference sequence). CDR3 residues: CASSIPRDRGYGYTF. DNA of the CDR3: TGTGCCAGTAGTATCCCCCGGGACAGGGGATATGGCTACACCTTC.

J is TRBJ2-5 and V is TRBV6-1; weak D call: TRBD2 (5 bases). The CDR3 is 14 amino acids. Germline V lookup: CDR1 MNHNS, CDR2 SASEGT. Trimming took 2 bases from V and 0 from J, leaving 7 bases between them. CDR3 DNA: TGTGCCAGCAGTGAACGAGGGTACCAAGAGACCCAGTACTTC. Its translation: CASSERGYQETQYF.

This chain connects TRBV5-1 to TRBJ2-5; 8 nucleotides agree with TRBD1. Germline lookup yields CDR1 SGHRS and CDR2 YFSETQ. The V gene end was trimmed by 3 bases and the J gene end by 4 bases; junction bases not matched to a gene: 8. The CDR3 length is 15 residues. The CDR3, as DNA: TGCGCCAGCAGCTCCACCGGGACAGGAGGAGAGACCCAGTACTTC. Translating it yields CASSSTGTGGETQYF. The whole variable domain, remainder taken from reference TRBV5-1 and TRBJ2-5, is KAGVTQTPRYLIKTRGQQVTLSCSPISGHRSVSWYQQTPGQGLQFLFEYFSETQRNKGNFPGRFSGRQFSNSRSEMNVSTLELGDSALYLCASSSTGTGGETQYFGPGTRLLVL.

V gene TRBV9 combines with J gene TRBJ2-5, with 11 positions matching TRBD2. The CDR3 sequence is 14 residues long. Looked up from germline, CDR1 is SGDLS and CDR2 is YYNGEE. After removal of 6 bases from V and 4 bases from J, the junction contained 5 bases not matched to a gene. CDR3 DNA sequence: TGTGCCAGCACCTCTAGCGGGGGGCTAGAGACCCAGTACTTC. Residues: CASTSSGGLETQYF. Variable domain in full (rest from reference TRBV9 and TRBJ2-5): DSGVTQTPKHLITATGQRVTLRCSPRSGDLSVYWYQQSLDQGLQFLIQYYNGEERAKGNILERFSAQQFPDLHSELNLSSLELGDSALYFCASTSSGGLETQYFGPGTRLLVL.

The V gene is TRBV5-4, the J gene TRBJ2-3, with 9 bases aligning to TRBD2. Trimming cost V 4 bases and J 1 base; bases outside gene matches: 16. Germline V lookup: CDR1 SGHNT, CDR2 YYREEE (reference sequence). The CDR3 totals 19 residues. The CDR3 reads CASSHPGGLASLRTDTQYF. CDR3 DNA sequence: TGTGCCAGCAGCCACCCGGGGGGACTAGCCTCACTTCGCACAGATACGCAGTATTTT.

This clone was seen more than once but under ten times. This chain connects TRBV7-3 to TRBJ1-6; D remains unclear. Between the trimmed V and J ends, which lost 2 bases and 6 bases, there was a span of 14 bases. The CDR3 consists of 16 residues. Germline CDR1 and CDR2: SGHTA and FQGTGA. For the CDR3, the DNA is TGTGCCAGCAGCTTATTAAGCCGGGGTGCTAATTCACCCCTCCACTTT. Protein sequence: CASSLLSRGANSPLHF. Using reference TRBV7-3 and TRBJ1-6 for the parts outside the CDR3, the full variable domain is GAGVSQTPSNKVTEKGKYVELRCDPISGHTALYWYRQSLGQGPEFLIYFQGTGAADDSGLPNDRFFAVRPEGSVSTLKIQRTERGDSAVYLCASSLLSRGANSPLHFGNGTRLTVT.

This clone occurred many times. This rearrangement joins TRBV2 to TRBJ1-5; the D is unclear. Trimming shortened V by 8 bases and J by 0 bases, and 11 bases separated the two germline ends. The CDR3 spans 14 residues. Germline CDR1 SNHLY, CDR2 FYNNEI. Here the CDR3 DNA reads TGTGCCAGCCAGGAGGTGAATAGCAATCAGCCCCAGCATTTT. It translates to CASQEVNSNQPQHF.

This chain uses TRBV28 with TRBJ2-5, with a possible D match to TRBD1 (6 bases). The germline V and J ends were trimmed by 6 bases and 1 base, with 15 bases remaining between them. The CDR3 is made up of 15 amino acids. Germline CDR1 MDHEN, CDR2 SYDVKM. CDR3 nucleotides: TGTGCCAGCAGCTTTGAGGGGGTCGGCCAAGAGACCCAGTACTTC. This sequence encodes CASSFEGVGQETQYF.

This chain joins TRBV29-1 and TRBJ2-5, with D hard to call. V was pared by 4 bases and J by 0 bases, with 9 bases between. The CDR3 runs 13 residues. Germline V gene data show CDR1 as SQVTM and CDR2 as ANQGSEA. This CDR3 reads CSVAFQYQETQYF. The CDR3 nucleotides read TGCAGCGTTGCTTTTCAGTACCAAGAGACCCAGTACTTC.

The chain carries TRBV19 and TRBJ1-2, with 7 positions matching TRBD1. The CDR3 sequence is 16 residues long. Germline trimming cut 5 bases from V and 1 base from J; bases unmatched to any gene: 10. CDR1 is LNHDA and CDR2 is SQIVND in the germline V gene (reference sequence). The CDR3 is CASSDSGGTFNYGYTF. The CDR3 DNA reads TGTGCCAGTAGTGATTCAGGGGGTACCTTTAACTATGGCTACACCTTC.

V gene TRBV7-6 combines with J gene TRBJ1-1; D is perhaps TRBD1 (5 bases). Germline V gives CDR1 SGHVS, CDR2 FNYEAQ. The CDR3 sequence is 13 residues long. Trimming pared 5 bases from V and 7 bases from J, leaving 14 bases between. The CDR3 is CASSPTTEGEAFF. DNA of the CDR3: TGTGCCAGCAGCCCCACGACAGAAGGTGAAGCTTTCTTT.